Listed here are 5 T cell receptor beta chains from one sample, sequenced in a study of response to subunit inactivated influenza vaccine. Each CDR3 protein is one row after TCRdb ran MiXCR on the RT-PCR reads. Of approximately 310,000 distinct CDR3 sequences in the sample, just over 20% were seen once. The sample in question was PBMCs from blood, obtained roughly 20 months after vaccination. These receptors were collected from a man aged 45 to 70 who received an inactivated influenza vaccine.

CDR3 sequence reads: CATSDAHRGSYGYTF. CDR3 coding DNA: TGTGCCACCAGTGACGCGCACAGGGGATCATATGGCTACACCTTC. V and J are TRBV24-1 and TRBJ1-2; TRBD1 aligns across 7 bases. The V and J ends lost 4 bases and 5 bases, in that order; junction bases with no gene match: 9. CDR3 length equals 15 residues. Per germline, CDR1 KGHDR and CDR2 SFDVKD.

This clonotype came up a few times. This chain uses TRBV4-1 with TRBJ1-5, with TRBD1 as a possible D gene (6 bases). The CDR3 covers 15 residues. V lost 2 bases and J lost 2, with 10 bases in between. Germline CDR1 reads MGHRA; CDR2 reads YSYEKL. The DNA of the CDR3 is TGCGCCAGCAGCCAACTGGGACATGGCAATCAGCCCCAGCATTTT. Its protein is CASSQLGHGNQPQHF.

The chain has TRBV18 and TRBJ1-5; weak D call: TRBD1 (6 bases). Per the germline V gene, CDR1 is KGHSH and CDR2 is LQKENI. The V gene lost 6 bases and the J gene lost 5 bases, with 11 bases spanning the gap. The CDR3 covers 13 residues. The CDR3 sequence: CASSRSGDQPQHF. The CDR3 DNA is TGTGCCAGCTCCCGATCAGGGGATCAGCCCCAGCATTTT. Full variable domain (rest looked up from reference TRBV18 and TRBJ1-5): NAGVMQNPRHLVRRRGQEARLRCSPMKGHSHVYWYRQLPEEGLKFMVYLQKENIIDESGMPKERFSAEFPKEGPSILRIQQVVRGDSAAYFCASSRSGDQPQHFGDGTRLSIL.

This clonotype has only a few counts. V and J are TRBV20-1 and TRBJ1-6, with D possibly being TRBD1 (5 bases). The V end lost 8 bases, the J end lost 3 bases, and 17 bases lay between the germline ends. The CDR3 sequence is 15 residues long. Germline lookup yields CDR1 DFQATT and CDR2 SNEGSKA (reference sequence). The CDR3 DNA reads TGCAGTACACAAGACATCCAGGGCTATAATTCACCCCTCCACTTT. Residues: CSTQDIQGYNSPLHF.

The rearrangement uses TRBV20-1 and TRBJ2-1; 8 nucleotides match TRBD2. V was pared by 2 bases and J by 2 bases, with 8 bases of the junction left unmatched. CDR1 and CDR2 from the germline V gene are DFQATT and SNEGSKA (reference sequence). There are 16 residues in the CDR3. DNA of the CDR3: TGCAGTGCTAGACCCATCGCGGGAGGTACCTACAATGAGCAGTTCTTC. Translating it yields CSARPIAGGTYNEQFF.